The sequence of this TCR beta chain was determined in a study of cytomegalovirus exposure and HLA in healthy donors. Whole-study context: Earlier, about 179 million T cells were analyzed, and fewer than 120 million unique TCR beta sequences were found among them.

A multiplex PCR was run with 60 Vbeta primers and 13 Jbeta primers. Only in-frame clones appear in the TCRdb table, and some are missing; sequencing was by immunoSEQ multiplex PCR. The sample consists of about 300,000 clones, 86% of them appearing once. CDR3 length: 14 residues. Germline loops: CDR1 SGDLS, CDR2 YYNGEE. With V trimmed by 3 bases and J by 2 bases, 2 bases remained unmatched. This chain links TRBV9 with TRBJ1-5; 7 bases are a match to TRBD1. This sequence originates from a man aged 35-49 years in good health and CMV-seropositive. Material: PBMCs. The CDR3 reads CASSGGTGNQPQHF. The CDR3 DNA sequence: TGTGCCAGCAGCGGCGGGACAGGCAATCAGCCCCAGCATTTT. The full variable domain, in which reference TRBV9 and TRBJ1-5 provide the parts outside the CDR3, is DSGVTQTPKHLITATGQRVTLRCSPRSGDLSVYWYQQSLDQGLQFLIQYYNGEERAKGNILERFSAQQFPDLHSELNLSSLELGDSALYFCASSGGTGNQPQHFGDGTRLSIL.